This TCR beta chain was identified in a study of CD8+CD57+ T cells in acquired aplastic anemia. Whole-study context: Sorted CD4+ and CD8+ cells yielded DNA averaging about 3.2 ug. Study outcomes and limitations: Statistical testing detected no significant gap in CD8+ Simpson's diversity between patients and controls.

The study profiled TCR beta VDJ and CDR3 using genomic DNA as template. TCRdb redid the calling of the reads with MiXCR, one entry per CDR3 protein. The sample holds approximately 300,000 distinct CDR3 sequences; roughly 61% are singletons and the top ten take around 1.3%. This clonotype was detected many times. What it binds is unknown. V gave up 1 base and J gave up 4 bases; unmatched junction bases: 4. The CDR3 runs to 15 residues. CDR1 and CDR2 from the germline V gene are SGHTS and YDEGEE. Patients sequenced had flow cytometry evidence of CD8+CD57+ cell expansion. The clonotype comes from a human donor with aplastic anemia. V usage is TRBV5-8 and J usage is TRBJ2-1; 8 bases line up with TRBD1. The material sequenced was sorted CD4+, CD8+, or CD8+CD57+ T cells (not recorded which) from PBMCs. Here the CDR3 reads CASSLPGTGYNEQFF. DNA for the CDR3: TGTGCCAGCAGCTTGCCTGGGACAGGATACAATGAGCAGTTCTTC. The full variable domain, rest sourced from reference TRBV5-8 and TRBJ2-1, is EAGVTQSPTHLIKTRGQQATLRCSPISGHTSVYWYQQALGLGLQFLLWYDEGEERNRGNFPPRFSGRQFPNYSSELNVNALELEDSALYLCASSLPGTGYNEQFFGPGTRLTVL.